This T cell receptor beta chain was observed in a study of identical twins. Details on this clonotype: The antigen is undetermined.

Findings and caveats of the study: Beta out-of-frame sequences showed weaker excess twin sharing. Invariant MAIT and iNKT cells are populations that could partly confound zero-insertion analyses.

J gave up 0 bases and V 5 bases, and 9 bases lay outside the gene matches. Per germline, CDR1 SQVTM and CDR2 ANQGSEA. The CDR3 runs to 15 residues. Each CDR3 protein is one row after TCRdb ran MiXCR on the 5' RACE reads. The table lists about 520,000 distinct CDR3 sequences, around 20% of them singletons, with about 0.91% in the top ten. The sample was also linked to a second study, of T cells expressing NK-cell markers.

Sample: CD4+ T cells sorted from blood. The sequence came from a woman between 18 and 29 years old in good health. This chain links TRBV29-1 with TRBJ1-2; 7 positions match TRBD1. The CDR3 loop reads CSVYRDSHSNYGYTF. As DNA, the CDR3 is TGCAGCGTTTACCGGGACAGCCATTCTAACTATGGCTACACCTTC.